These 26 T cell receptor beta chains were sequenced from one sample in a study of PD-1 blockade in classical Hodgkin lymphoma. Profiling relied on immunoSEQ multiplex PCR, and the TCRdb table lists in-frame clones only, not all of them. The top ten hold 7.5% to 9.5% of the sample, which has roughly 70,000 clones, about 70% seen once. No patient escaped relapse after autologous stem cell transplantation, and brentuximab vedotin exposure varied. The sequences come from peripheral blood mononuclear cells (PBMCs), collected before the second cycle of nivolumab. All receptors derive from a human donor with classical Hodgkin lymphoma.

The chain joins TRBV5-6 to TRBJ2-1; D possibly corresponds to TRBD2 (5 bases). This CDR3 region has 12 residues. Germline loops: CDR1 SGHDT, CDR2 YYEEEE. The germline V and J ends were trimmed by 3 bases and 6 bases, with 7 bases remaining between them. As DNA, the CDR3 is TGTGCCAGCAGCTGGACTCCCAATGAGCAGTTCTTC. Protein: CASSWTPNEQFF. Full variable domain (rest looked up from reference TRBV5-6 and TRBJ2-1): DAGVTQSPTHLIKTRGQQVTLRCSPKSGHDTVSWYQQALGQGPQFIFQYYEEEERQRGNFPDRFSGHQFPNYSSELNVNALLLGDSALYLCASSWTPNEQFFGPGTRLTVL.

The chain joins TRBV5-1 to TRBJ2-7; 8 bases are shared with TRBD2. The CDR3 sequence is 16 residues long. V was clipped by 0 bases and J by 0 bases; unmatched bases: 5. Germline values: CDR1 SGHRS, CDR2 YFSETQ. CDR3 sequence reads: CASSLEPGGSSYEQYF. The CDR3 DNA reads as TGCGCCAGCAGCTTGGAGCCGGGGGGGAGCTCCTACGAGCAGTACTTC. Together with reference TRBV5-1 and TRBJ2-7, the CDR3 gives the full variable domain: KAGVTQTPRYLIKTRGQQVTLSCSPISGHRSVSWYQQTPGQGLQFLFEYFSETQRNKGNFPGRFSGRQFSNSRSEMNVSTLELGDSALYLCASSLEPGGSSYEQYFGPGTRLTVT.

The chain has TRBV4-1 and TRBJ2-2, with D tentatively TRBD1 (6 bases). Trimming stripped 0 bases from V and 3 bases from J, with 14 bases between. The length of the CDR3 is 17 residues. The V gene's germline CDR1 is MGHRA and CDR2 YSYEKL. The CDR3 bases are TGCGCCAGCAGCCAAGATCCCAGGGGTATTGACACCGGGGAGCTGTTTTTT. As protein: CASSQDPRGIDTGELFF.

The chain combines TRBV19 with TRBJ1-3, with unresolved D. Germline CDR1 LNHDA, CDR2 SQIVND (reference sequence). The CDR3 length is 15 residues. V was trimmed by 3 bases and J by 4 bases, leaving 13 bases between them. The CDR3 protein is CASSMDDLGGNTIYF. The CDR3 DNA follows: TGTGCCAGTAGTATGGACGATCTGGGGGGAAACACCATATATTTT. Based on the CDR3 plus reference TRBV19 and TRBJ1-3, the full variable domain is DGGITQSPKYLFRKEGQNVTLSCEQNLNHDAMYWYRQDPGQGLRLIYYSQIVNDFQKGDIAEGYSVSREKKESFPLTVTSAQKNPTAFYLCASSMDDLGGNTIYFGEGSWLTVV.

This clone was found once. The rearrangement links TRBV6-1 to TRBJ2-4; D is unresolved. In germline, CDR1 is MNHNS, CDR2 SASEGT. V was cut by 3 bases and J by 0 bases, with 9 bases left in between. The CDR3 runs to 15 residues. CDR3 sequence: CASSEQVVAKNIQYF. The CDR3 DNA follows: TGTGCCAGCAGTGAGCAGGTTGTAGCCAAAAACATTCAGTACTTC.

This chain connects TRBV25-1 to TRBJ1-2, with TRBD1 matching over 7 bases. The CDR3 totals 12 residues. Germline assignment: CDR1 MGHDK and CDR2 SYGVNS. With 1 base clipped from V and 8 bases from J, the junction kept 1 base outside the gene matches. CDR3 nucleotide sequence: TGTGCCAGCAGTGAATCGACAGGGGGCTACACCTTC. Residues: CASSESTGGYTF.

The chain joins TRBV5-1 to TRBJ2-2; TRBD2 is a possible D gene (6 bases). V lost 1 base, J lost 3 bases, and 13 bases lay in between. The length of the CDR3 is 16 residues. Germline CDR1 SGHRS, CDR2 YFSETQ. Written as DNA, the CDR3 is TGCGCCAGCAGCTTGTGGGCGGGAAGCGACACCGGGGAGCTGTTTTTT. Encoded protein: CASSLWAGSDTGELFF.

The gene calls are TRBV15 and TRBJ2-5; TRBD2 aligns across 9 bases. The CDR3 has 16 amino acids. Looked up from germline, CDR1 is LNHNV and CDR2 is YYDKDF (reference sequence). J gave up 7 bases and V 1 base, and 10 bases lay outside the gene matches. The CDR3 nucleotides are TGTGCCACCAGCAGAGTCGGGACTAGCCCTCAGGGGACCCAGTACTTC. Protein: CATSRVGTSPQGTQYF. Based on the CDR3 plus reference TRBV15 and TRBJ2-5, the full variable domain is DAMVIQNPRYQVTQFGKPVTLSCSQTLNHNVMYWYQQKSSQAPKLLFHYYDKDFNNEADTPDNFQSRRPNTSFCFLDIRSPGLGDTAMYLCATSRVGTSPQGTQYFGPGTRLLVL.

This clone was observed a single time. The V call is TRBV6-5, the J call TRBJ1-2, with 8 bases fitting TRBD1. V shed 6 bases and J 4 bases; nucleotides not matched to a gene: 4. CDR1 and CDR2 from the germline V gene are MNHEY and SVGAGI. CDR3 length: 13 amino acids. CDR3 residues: CASSEDRGYGYTF. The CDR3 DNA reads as TGTGCCAGCAGCGAAGACAGGGGCTATGGCTACACCTTC.

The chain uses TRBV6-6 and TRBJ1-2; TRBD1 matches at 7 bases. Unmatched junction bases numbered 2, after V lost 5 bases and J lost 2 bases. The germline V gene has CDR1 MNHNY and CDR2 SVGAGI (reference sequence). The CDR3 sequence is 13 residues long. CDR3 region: CASSETGNYGYTF. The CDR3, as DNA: TGTGCCAGCAGTGAGACAGGGAACTATGGCTACACCTTC.

CDR3 in amino acids: CASSDSSYNEQFF. CDR3 nucleotide sequence: TGTGCCAGCAGCGACAGCTCCTACAATGAGCAGTTCTTC. The chain joins TRBV6-1 to TRBJ2-1, with D possibly TRBD1 on 5 matching bases. V was clipped by 6 bases and J by 0 bases, with 6 bases between them. The CDR3 loop spans 13 amino acids. The germline gives CDR1 MNHNS, CDR2 SASEGT.

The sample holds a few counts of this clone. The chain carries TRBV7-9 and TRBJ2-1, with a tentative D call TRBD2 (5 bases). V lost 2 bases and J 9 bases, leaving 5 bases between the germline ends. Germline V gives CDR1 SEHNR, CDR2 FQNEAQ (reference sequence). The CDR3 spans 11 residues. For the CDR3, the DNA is TGTGCCAGCAGCTTAAGCGGTGAGCAGTTCTTC. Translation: CASSLSGEQFF.

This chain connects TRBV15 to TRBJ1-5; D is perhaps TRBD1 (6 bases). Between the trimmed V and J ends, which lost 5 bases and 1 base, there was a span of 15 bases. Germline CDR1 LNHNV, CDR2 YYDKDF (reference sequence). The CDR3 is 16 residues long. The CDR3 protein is CATSAMGGVSNQPQHF. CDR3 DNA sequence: TGTGCCACCAGCGCCATGGGGGGCGTAAGCAATCAGCCCCAGCATTTT.

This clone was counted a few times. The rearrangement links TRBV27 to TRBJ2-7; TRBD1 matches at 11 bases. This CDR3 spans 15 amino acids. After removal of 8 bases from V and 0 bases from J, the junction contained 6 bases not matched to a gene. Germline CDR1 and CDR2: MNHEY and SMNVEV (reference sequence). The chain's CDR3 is CASAPGTGGSYEQYF. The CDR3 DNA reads TGTGCCAGCGCTCCGGGGACAGGGGGCTCCTACGAGCAGTACTTC.

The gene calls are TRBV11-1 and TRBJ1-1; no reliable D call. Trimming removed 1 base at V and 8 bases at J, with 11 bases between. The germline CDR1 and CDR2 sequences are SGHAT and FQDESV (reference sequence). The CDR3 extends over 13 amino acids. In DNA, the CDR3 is TGTGCCAGCAGCTTAGAAGCGTCCCTAGAAGCTTTCTTT. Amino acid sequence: CASSLEASLEAFF.

CDR3 nucleotide sequence: TGTGCCAGTAGTATGATACAGGACCTCTTGGGGGCCAACGTCCTGACTTTC. This encodes CASSMIQDLLGANVLTF. The chain joins TRBV19 to TRBJ2-6; D perhaps matches TRBD1 (5 bases). The germline V gene encodes CDR1 LNHDA and CDR2 SQIVND (reference sequence). This CDR3 region has 17 residues. Trimming removed 3 bases from V and 4 bases from J, with 16 bases in between.

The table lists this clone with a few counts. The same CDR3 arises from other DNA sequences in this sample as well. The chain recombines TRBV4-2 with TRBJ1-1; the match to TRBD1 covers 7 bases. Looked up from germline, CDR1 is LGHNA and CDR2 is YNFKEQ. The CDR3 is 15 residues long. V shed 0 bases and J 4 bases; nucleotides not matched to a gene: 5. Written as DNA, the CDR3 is TGTGCCAGCAGCCAAGATATAACAGGGGTCACTGAAGCTTTCTTT. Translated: CASSQDITGVTEAFF.

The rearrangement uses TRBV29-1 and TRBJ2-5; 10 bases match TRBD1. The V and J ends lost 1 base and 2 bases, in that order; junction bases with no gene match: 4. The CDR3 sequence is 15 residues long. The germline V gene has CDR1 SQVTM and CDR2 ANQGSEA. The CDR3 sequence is CSVEGGQGVQETQYF. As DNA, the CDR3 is TGCAGCGTTGAAGGCGGACAGGGGGTGCAAGAGACCCAGTACTTC.

The CDR3 is CASSSRGGRNTGELFF. CDR3 nucleotide sequence: TGTGCCAGCAGCTCGAGGGGCGGGCGTAACACCGGGGAGCTGTTTTTT. This rearrangement joins TRBV5-6 to TRBJ2-2; possibly TRBD1 or TRBD2 for D (5 bases each). CDR1 and CDR2 from the germline V gene are SGHDT and YYEEEE. The CDR3 runs 16 residues. Trimming removed 3 bases from V and 2 bases from J, with 14 bases in between. Full variable domain (outside the CDR3, taken from reference TRBV5-6 and TRBJ2-2): DAGVTQSPTHLIKTRGQQVTLRCSPKSGHDTVSWYQQALGQGPQFIFQYYEEEERQRGNFPDRFSGHQFPNYSSELNVNALLLGDSALYLCASSSRGGRNTGELFFGEGSRLTVL.

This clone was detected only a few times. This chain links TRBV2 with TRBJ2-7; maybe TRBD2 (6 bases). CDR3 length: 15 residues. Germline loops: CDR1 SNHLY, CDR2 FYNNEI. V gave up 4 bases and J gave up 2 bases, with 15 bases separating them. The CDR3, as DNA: TGTGCCAGCAGTGCGTCGGGGGTCATGGCCTACGAGCAGTACTTC. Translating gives CASSASGVMAYEQYF.

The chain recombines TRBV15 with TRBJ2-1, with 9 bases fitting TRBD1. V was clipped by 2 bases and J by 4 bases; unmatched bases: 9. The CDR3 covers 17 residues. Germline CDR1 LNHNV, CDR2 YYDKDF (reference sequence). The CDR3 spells CATSRRAPGQGYNEQFF. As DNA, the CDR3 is TGTGCCACCAGCAGACGTGCTCCGGGACAGGGTTACAATGAGCAGTTCTTC.

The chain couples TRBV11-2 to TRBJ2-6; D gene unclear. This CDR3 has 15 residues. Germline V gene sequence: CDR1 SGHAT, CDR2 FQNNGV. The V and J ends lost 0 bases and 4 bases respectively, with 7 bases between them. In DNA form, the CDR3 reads TGTGCCAGCAGCTTAGATCTGGCAGGGGCCAACGTCCTGACTTTC. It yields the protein CASSLDLAGANVLTF.

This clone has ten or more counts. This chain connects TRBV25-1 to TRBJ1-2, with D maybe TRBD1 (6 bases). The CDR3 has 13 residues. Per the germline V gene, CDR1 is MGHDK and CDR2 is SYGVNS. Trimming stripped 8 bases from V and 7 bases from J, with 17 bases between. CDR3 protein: CASGGGPGGGYTF. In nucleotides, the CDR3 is TGTGCCAGCGGAGGGGGTCCCGGTGGTGGCTACACCTTC.

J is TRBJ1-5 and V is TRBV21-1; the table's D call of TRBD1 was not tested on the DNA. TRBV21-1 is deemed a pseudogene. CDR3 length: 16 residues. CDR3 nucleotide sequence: TGTGCCAGCAGCCCAAGACAGGGGGAGATCGGTCAGCCCCAGCATTTT. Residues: CASSPRQGEIGQPQHF.

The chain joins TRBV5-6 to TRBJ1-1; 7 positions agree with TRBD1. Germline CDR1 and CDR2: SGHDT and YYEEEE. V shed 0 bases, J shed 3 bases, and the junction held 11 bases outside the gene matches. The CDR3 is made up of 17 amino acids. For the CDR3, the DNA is TGTGCCAGCAGCTTGGTTTTGTCCCCCCAGGGGGACACTGAAGCTTTCTTT. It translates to CASSLVLSPQGDTEAFF.

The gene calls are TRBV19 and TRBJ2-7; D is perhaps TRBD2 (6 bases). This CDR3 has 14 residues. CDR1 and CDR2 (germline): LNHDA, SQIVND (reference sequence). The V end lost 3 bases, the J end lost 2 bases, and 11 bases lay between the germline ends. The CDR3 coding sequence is TGTGCCAGTAGTATGGAGGGGATAACCTACGAGCAGTACTTC. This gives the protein CASSMEGITYEQYF.